The rows below give T cell receptor beta chains drawn from one sample of a study of blood T cell repertoires in COVID-19. Assay: immunoSEQ multiplex PCR; the TCRdb copy retains only in-frame clones and omits some. The table has more than 250,000 clones, approximately 88% seen once. The source material was peripheral blood. These receptors were taken from a human donor in a cohort sampled during active COVID-19. Each CDR3 is given with its conserved first and last residue. The D gene is left open where the match is weak. Clone sizes are given selectively: once, few, many, or a class where the clone is expanded.

TRBJ1-2 | TRBV6-5 | 14 | few | TRBD1 | CASSRGQGAAGYTF | TGTGCCAGCAGCCGGGGACAGGGGGCGGCTGGCTACACCTTC
TRBJ2-7 | TRBV30 | 14 | - | TRBD2 | CAWSGLAGVGEQYF | TGTGCCTGGAGTGGACTAGCGGGAGTCGGTGAGCAGTACTTC
TRBJ2-5 | TRBV18 | 15 | once | TRBD1 | CASSPQSWTGETQYF | TGTGCCAGCTCACCACAATCTTGGACAGGGGAGACCCAGTACTTC
TRBJ2-7 | TRBV3-1/TRBV3-2 | 15 | - | - | CASSQDETGSYEQYF | TGTGCCAGCAGCCAAGACGAGACGGGATCCTACGAGCAGTACTTC
TRBJ1-3 | TRBV12-5 | 15 | - | TRBD1 | CASGLITGGADTIYF | TGTGCTAGTGGTCTGATCACAGGGGGCGCAGACACCATATATTTT
TRBJ1-2 | TRBV9 | 13 | - | - | CASSVGSGYGYTF | TGTGCCAGCAGCGTAGGTAGTGGCTATGGCTACACCTTC
TRBJ1-1 | TRBV5-6 | 14 | - | - | CASSYLGPNTEAFF | TGTGCCAGCAGCTACCTAGGCCCGAACACTGAAGCTTTCTTT
TRBJ2-7 | TRBV19 | 14 | - | TRBD1 | CASSGQGVPYEQYF | TGTGCCAGTAGTGGACAGGGGGTTCCCTACGAGCAGTACTTC
TRBJ1-2 | TRBV30 | 13 | - | TRBD1 | CAWSVRDRDGYTF | TGTGCCTGGAGTGTACGGGACAGGGATGGCTACACCTTC
TRBJ1-1 | TRBV6-5 | 14 | - | - | CASTQVRGGTEAFF | TGTGCCAGCACCCAGGTTAGGGGGGGCACTGAAGCTTTCTTT
TRBJ1-1 | TRBV11-1 | 15 | - | TRBD1 | CASSKETGGELIGFF | TGTGCCAGCAGCAAAGAGACAGGGGGCGAACTGATAGGTTTCTTT
TRBJ1-1 | TRBV20-1 | 14 | - | - | CSASLSVASTEAFF | TGCAGTGCTAGTCTTTCCGTCGCGAGCACTGAAGCTTTCTTT
TRBJ1-6 | TRBV7-2 | 15 | - | TRBD1 | CASSLVMGQHSPLHF | TGTGCCAGCAGCTTAGTAATGGGACAGCATTCACCCCTCCACTTT
TRBJ2-1 | TRBV20-1 | 11 | few | - | CSASHGYEQFF | TGCAGTGCTAGCCACGGGTATGAGCAGTTCTTC
TRBJ2-7 | TRBV7-2 | 15 | - | TRBD1 | CASSKPGQGSYEQYF | TGTGCCAGCAGCAAACCGGGACAGGGGAGCTACGAGCAGTACTTC
TRBJ1-4 | TRBV6-2/TRBV6-3 | 13 | - | - | CASSLMGLEKLFF | TGTGCCAGCAGCCTCATGGGGCTTGAAAAACTGTTTTTT
TRBJ1-3 | TRBV30 | 15 | - | - | CAWGSTLSMGNTIYF | TGTGCCTGGGGCTCGACACTCTCCATGGGAAACACCATATATTTT
TRBJ2-3 | TRBV13 | 15 | many | - | CASSHRDSATDTQYF | TGTGCCAGCAGCCACCGGGACTCCGCCACAGATACGCAGTATTTT
TRBJ1-3 | TRBV4-3 | 14 | - | - | CASSQDPGSGTIYF | TGCGCCAGCAGCCAAGATCCTGGGTCAGGGACCATATATTTT
TRBJ2-5 | TRBV18 | 14 | - | - | CASSTTGNQETQYF | TGTGCCAGCTCAACCACAGGGAACCAAGAGACCCAGTACTTC
TRBJ2-1 | TRBV2 | 12 | - | - | CASSPEGNEQFF | TGTGCCAGCAGTCCTGAGGGAAATGAGCAGTTCTTC
TRBJ2-7 | TRBV30 | 14 | - | - | CAWSVLGITYEQYF | TGTGCCTGGAGTGTACTAGGGATCACCTACGAGCAGTACTTC
TRBJ2-7 | TRBV6-2/TRBV6-3 | 15 | - | - | CASSTAGTGSYEQYF | TGTGCCAGCAGCACCGCCGGGACTGGCTCCTACGAGCAGTACTTC
TRBJ2-7 | TRBV5-1 | 15 | - | TRBD1 | CASSWDRGSSYEQYF | TGCGCCAGCAGCTGGGACAGGGGAAGCTCCTACGAGCAGTACTTC
TRBJ1-5 | TRBV11-2 | 16 | - | TRBD1 | CASSHDPGQYNQPQHF | TGTGCCAGCAGCCATGATCCGGGACAGTACAATCAGCCCCAGCATTTT
TRBJ1-2 | TRBV5-1 | 13 | - | - | CASSASGYYSYTF | TGCGCCAGCAGCGCCTCAGGCTATTATAGCTACACCTTC
TRBJ2-7 | TRBV4-3 | 15 | - | TRBD2 | CASSRLLSGDDEQYF | TGCGCCAGCAGTCGCCTACTAAGCGGGGACGACGAGCAGTACTTC
TRBJ2-7 | TRBV28 | 16 | once | TRBD2 | CASSPTLAGAAYEQYF | TGTGCCAGCAGTCCCACCCTAGCGGGAGCGGCCTACGAGCAGTACTTC
TRBJ1-2 | TRBV7-6 | 15 | - | TRBD1 | CASSSGGTGDYGYTF | TGTGCCAGCAGCTCCGGCGGGACAGGGGACTATGGCTACACCTTC
TRBJ1-2 | TRBV28 | 13 | - | TRBD1 | CASLAGQGRGYTF | TGTGCCAGTCTGGCCGGACAGGGACGTGGCTACACCTTC
TRBJ1-1 | TRBV7-9 | 16 | - | - | CASSLIVGLLNTEAFF | TGTGCCAGCAGCTTAATCGTCGGACTGCTCAACACTGAAGCTTTCTTT
TRBJ2-7 | TRBV27 | 19 | - | TRBD2 | CASSLRKFETSGISYEQYF | TGTGCCAGCAGTTTACGTAAGTTTGAGACTAGCGGAATCTCCTACGAGCAGTACTTC